A single T cell receptor beta chain is shown here with its context. Its specificity is unknown. The sample comes from a study of T cell responses to AZD1222 COVID-19 vaccine. Whole-study findings and limits: No day 14 peak samples; only post-peak repertoires were characterized.

Here immunoSEQ multiplex PCR was the method, and the copy in TCRdb shows in-frame clones only, minus some. The sample records roughly 92,000 clones, roughly 90% being singletons. The junction had 7 bases not matched to a gene; V was cut back by 1 base and J by 7 bases. This CDR3 has 16 residues. The V gene's germline CDR1 is LNHNV and CDR2 YYDKDF (reference sequence). The clonotype comes from an adult in good health. The input for sequencing was peripheral blood, taken on day 0 of AZD1222 vaccination. V gene TRBV15 combines with J gene TRBJ1-6, with 7 nucleotides matching TRBD1. Here the CDR3 DNA reads TGTGCCACCAGCAGAGCCCTCGGGACAGAAAATTCACCCCTCCACTTT. Its translation is CATSRALGTENSPLHF.